Shown below are 19 T cell receptor beta chains from a single sample sequenced in a study of T cells in Graves' hyperthyroidism and ophthalmopathy (dated by TCRdb to the late 2010s). Receptors were amplified or captured by multiplex PCR. The sequencer was an Illumina HiSeq 2000. TCR beta CDR3 regions were amplified from RNA transcripts. A first-round RT-PCR of the TCR CDR3 used the HTBI primer set with the Qiagen OneStep RT-PCR kit. Using fastp at Q25 and MiXCR, TCRdb reprocessed the public reads and kept productive beta chains. Every entry covers one CDR3 protein and lists the most common genes and DNA from its rows. Recorded for this sample are some 270,000 distinct CDR3 sequences; 10% to 15% of them occurred a single time. The leading ten clones occupy approximately 7.8% of the sample. Sequenced sample: blood. These receptors were obtained from a woman aged 25 to 39 with Graves' hyperthyroidism that later progressed to Graves' ophthalmopathy.

This clonotype was seen many times. This rearrangement joins TRBV10-3 to TRBJ1-2, with TRBD1 identical over 10 bases. The length of the CDR3 is 14 residues. Germline trimming cut 6 bases from V and 7 bases from J; bases unmatched to any gene: 8. The V gene's germline CDR1 is ENHRY and CDR2 SYGVKD. CDR3 sequence (DNA): TGTGCCATCAGGATGAGGGACAGGGGAATTGGCTACACCTTC. Protein sequence: CAIRMRDRGIGYTF.

This clonotype has a count of ten or more. The chain recombines TRBV30 with TRBJ1-2; D call uncertain. CDR1 and CDR2 from the germline V gene are GTSNPN and SVGIG (reference sequence). Trimming removed 6 bases from V and 6 bases from J, with 11 bases in between. The CDR3 has 11 amino acids. CDR3 bases: TGTGCCTGCTCCCCCCCCCATGGCTACACCTTC. This sequence encodes CACSPPHGYTF.

This chain joins TRBV6-5 and TRBJ2-7; 10 bases align to TRBD2. Trimming at V came to 0 bases and at J to 2 bases, leaving 7 bases not matched to a gene. This CDR3 has 17 residues. CDR1 and CDR2 from the germline V gene are MNHEY and SVGAGI. For the CDR3, the DNA is TGTGCCAGCAGTTACTCGGAGGGACTAGCGACTACCTACGAGCAGTACTTC. It translates to CASSYSEGLATTYEQYF.

The table lists this clonotype with many counts. In DNA form, the CDR3 reads TGTGCCAGCAGGACCGACAGGGGGACCCAGCATTTT. Residues: CASRTDRGTQHF. The chain couples TRBV2 to TRBJ1-5; 9 nucleotides line up with TRBD1. J lost 11 bases, V lost 6 bases, and 5 bases had no gene match. CDR3 length: 12 residues. CDR1 is SNHLY and CDR2 is FYNNEI in the germline V gene.

This clonotype was observed at least ten times. The J gene is TRBJ2-7, the V gene TRBV7-3; TRBD2 agrees at 9 bases. The CDR3 length is 14 residues. Trimming removed 0 bases from V and 7 bases from J; junction bases left unmatched: 4. From germline, CDR1 is SGHTA and CDR2 FQGTGA. CDR3 protein: CASSLTGLAREQYF. For the CDR3, the DNA is TGTGCCAGCAGCTTAACGGGACTAGCCAGGGAGCAGTACTTC.

The rearrangement joins TRBV20-1 to TRBJ2-2, with 16 nucleotides matching TRBD2. V lost 1 base to trimming and J lost 1 base; unmatched junction nucleotides: 3. Germline V CDR1 and CDR2: DFQATT, SNEGSKA (reference sequence). This CDR3 is built from 18 residues. In DNA form, the CDR3 reads TGCAGTGCTAGAGGGGGGACTAGCGGGAGGGGGAACACCGGGGAGCTGTTTTTT. This sequence encodes CSARGGTSGRGNTGELFF.

V is TRBV7-9 and J is TRBJ1-1; possible D gene TRBD1, 6 bases. Germline values: CDR1 SEHNR, CDR2 FQNEAQ (reference sequence). The CDR3 contains 14 residues. The germline V and J ends were trimmed by 4 bases and 0 bases, with 9 bases remaining between them. The CDR3 DNA reads TGTGCCAGCAGCTCTGGACAGATGAACACTGAAGCTTTCTTT. Translation gives CASSSGQMNTEAFF.

This clonotype was seen a handful of times. The chain is built from TRBV6-1 and TRBJ1-5; 7 bases are shared with TRBD1. Germline CDR1 reads MNHNS; CDR2 reads SASEGT. V lost 1 base to trimming and J lost 7 bases; unmatched junction nucleotides: 4. CDR3 size: 14 residues. As DNA, the CDR3 is TGTGCCAGCAGTGAAGGACAGGGCCCCCAGCCCCAGCATTTT. It yields the protein CASSEGQGPQPQHF.

This clonotype was observed a few times. This chain connects TRBV29-1 to TRBJ1-1; unclear D gene. This CDR3 region has 11 residues. Germline-derived CDR1 and CDR2 are SQVTM and ANQGSEA. V dropped 1 base and J dropped 7 bases, with 7 bases sitting between them. In nucleotides, the CDR3 is TGCAGCGTTGAAGCGGACGGTGAAGCTTTCTTT. It encodes CSVEADGEAFF.

In its sample, this clonotype was seen many times. The chain has TRBV6-2 or TRBV6-3 and TRBJ2-7, with TRBD2 matching 8 bases. Germline V gene lookup returns CDR1 MNHEY and CDR2 SVGEGT. Trimming at V came to 4 bases and at J to 4 bases, leaving 6 bases not matched to a gene. CDR3 length: 14 residues. CDR3 region: CASSSPGGGYEQYF. CDR3 DNA sequence: TGTGCCAGCAGTTCCCCGGGAGGGGGGTACGAGCAGTACTTC.

This clonotype was found many times. The chain recombines TRBV7-9 with TRBJ2-7; D may be TRBD1 or TRBD2 (5 bases each). V was clipped by 7 bases and J by 2 bases, with 21 bases between them. Germline V gene data show CDR1 as SEHNR and CDR2 as FQNEAQ (reference sequence). There are 16 residues in the CDR3. CDR3 DNA: TGTGCCAGCACCTCAAGGCGTGGGACGGGGACCTACGAGCAGTACTTC. It translates to CASTSRRGTGTYEQYF.

In this sample, this clonotype turned up many times. The rearrangement uses TRBV27 and TRBJ2-1; weak D call: TRBD1 (6 bases). The CDR3 runs to 11 residues. Trimming shortened V by 6 bases and J by 12 bases, and 12 bases separated the two germline ends. Germline CDR1 is MNHEY and CDR2 is SMNVEV (reference sequence). As DNA, the CDR3 is TGTGCCAGCAGCACAGGGTGGTTGCAGTTCTTC. This gives the protein CASSTGWLQFF.

This clonotype was found a few times. A clone one base away is much larger, so this may be a read error. V usage is TRBV27 and J usage is TRBJ2-1; D is unclear. The J call could be wrong; TRBJ2-7 is a better fit for the DNA end. The CDR3 covers 13 residues. Germline values: CDR1 MNHEY, CDR2 SMNVEV (reference sequence). CDR3 sequence reads: CASSLARHNEQYF. CDR3 nucleotide sequence: TGTGCCAGCAGTTTAGCTAGACACAATGAGCAGTACTTC.

This chain links TRBV28 with TRBJ2-6; D call uncertain. Trimming took off 4 bases at V and 0 bases at J, with 10 bases between the two ends. CDR3 length: 16 amino acids. Germline CDR1 reads MDHEN; CDR2 reads SYDVKM. The chain's CDR3 is CASSSSRISGANVLTF. CDR3 nucleotides: TGTGCCAGCAGTTCTTCCAGGATCTCTGGGGCCAACGTCCTGACTTTC.

On this clonotype: Possible read error: a much larger clone is one base away. The chain has TRBV13 and TRBJ2-7, with D perhaps TRBD2 (5 bases). Germline CDR1 and CDR2: PRHDT and FYEKMQ (reference sequence). The CDR3 contains 13 residues. CDR3 residues: CASSSGGLYEQHF. CDR3 sequence (DNA): TGTGCCAGCAGCTCAGGCGGACTTTACGAGCAGCACTTC.

This clonotype was observed many times. This chain joins TRBV5-1 and TRBJ1-5; D might be TRBD1 (5 bases). CDR3 length: 15 residues. Trimming stripped 0 bases from V and 0 bases from J, with 7 bases between. CDR1 and CDR2 from the germline V gene are SGHRS and YFSETQ. The CDR3 here is CASSLGGVSNQPQHF. CDR3 sequence (DNA): TGCGCCAGCAGCTTGGGGGGGGTTAGCAATCAGCCCCAGCATTTT. The full variable domain, its missing parts supplied by reference TRBV5-1 and TRBJ1-5, is KAGVTQTPRYLIKTRGQQVTLSCSPISGHRSVSWYQQTPGQGLQFLFEYFSETQRNKGNFPGRFSGRQFSNSRSEMNVSTLELGDSALYLCASSLGGVSNQPQHFGDGTRLSIL.

Regarding this clonotype: The DNA is left out, because the CDR3 cannot be placed on it with certainty; the CDR3 is given as TCRdb lists it. This chain joins TRBV9 and TRBJ2-1; the listed D gene, TRBD2, was not tested against the DNA. Germline CDR1 and CDR2: SGDLS and YYNGEE. The CDR3 contains 14 residues when both ends are counted. CDR3 sequence reads: CASSVGDGTSRSFF.

This clonotype has a count of ten or more. The V and J genes are TRBV12-3 or TRBV12-4 and TRBJ2-7; 7 nucleotides agree with TRBD1. The trim removed 6 bases at V and 5 bases at J, leaving 13 bases unmatched. The CDR3 runs 15 residues. CDR3: CASSGLPRGKDEQYF. Here the CDR3 DNA reads TGTGCCAGCAGCGGACTGCCCAGGGGGAAGGACGAGCAGTACTTC.

The V and J genes are TRBV7-3 and TRBJ2-3; 12 positions match TRBD2. Germline V gives CDR1 SGHTA, CDR2 FQGTGA. The CDR3 totals 15 residues. J gave up 3 bases and V 5 bases, and 3 bases lay outside the gene matches. As DNA, the CDR3 is TGTGCCAGCAGCGATACTAGCGGGAGGACAGATACGCAGTATTTT. This sequence encodes CASSDTSGRTDTQYF.